This T cell receptor beta chain was sequenced in a study of identical twins. Study-wide results and limits: Out-of-frame beta chain sequences displayed weaker excess sharing between twins.

For this clonotype: Its antigen is currently unknown.

TCRdb itself ran the 5' RACE reads through MiXCR, one entry per CDR3 protein. The table records roughly 250,000 distinct CDR3 sequences, more than 12% of them present only once. CDR3 length: 13 residues. Trimming at V came to 7 bases and at J to 4 bases, leaving 7 bases not matched to a gene. Germline V gene sequence: CDR1 DFQATT, CDR2 SNEGSKA (reference sequence). The origin of this receptor is a woman under 30 in good health. The specimen was memory (CD45RO+) T cells sorted from blood. This chain connects TRBV20-1 to TRBJ2-3, with 8 nucleotides matching TRBD2. The CDR3 protein is CSVVGRASDTQYF. In nucleotides, the CDR3 is TGCAGTGTGGTCGGGAGGGCCTCAGATACGCAGTATTTT.